This T cell receptor beta chain was observed in a study of T cell clonality in common variable immunodeficiency. General observations from the study: Shared TCRbeta clones were fewer between CVID subjects than controls. The cause of increased CVID clonality remains unclear without subpopulation sequencing. Common variable immunodeficiency TCR beta sequences reportedly had fewer deletions and N-nucleotide insertions.

Sequencing input was equivalent genomic DNA from CVID and controls. Sequencing was performed with immunoSEQ multiplex PCR; in TCRdb, only in-frame clones are kept and a portion is missing. The data show roughly 58,000 clones, with none appearing a single time. The germline CDR1 and CDR2 sequences are DFQATT and SNEGSKA (reference sequence). V lost 6 bases and J lost 4; bases outside the gene matches: 8. The CDR3 has 15 amino acids. In this sample, this clone turned up many times. As yet, its antigen is unknown. The observed sequence ends 3 residues before the CDR3 terminus, with the missing tail filled in from the germline J gene.

The receptor comes from a person aged 18 to 75 in good health. The material sequenced was peripheral blood mononuclear cells. V gene TRBV20-1 combines with J gene TRBJ2-1; 11 bases map to TRBD2. The sequenced part of the CDR3 DNA is TGCAGTGCCTCACTTAGCGGGAGGGTATACAATGAG. Translating gives CSASLSGRVYNE. In full, the CDR3 reads CSASLSGRVYNEQFF.